Listed below are T cell receptor beta chains from one sample, sequenced in a study of T cells expressing NK-cell markers. TCRdb reprocessed the 5' RACE reads, keeping one entry per CDR3 protein, no DNA. The sample totals 550,000 to 600,000 distinct CDR3 sequences. The sample comprised blood T cells: a sorted CD56 or NKG2C T cell subset, CD4+ or CD8+ T cells, or bulk PBMC T cells (not recorded which). The receptors derive from a young man in good health. The CDR3 runs from the conserved cysteine through the conserved F or W.

j_call,cdr3_length,v_call,cdr3_aa
TRBJ1-5,14,TRBV6-2/TRBV6-3,CASTPGGGTQPQHF
TRBJ2-2,16,TRBV5-5,CASSTAPGLPVGELFF
TRBJ1-5,14,TRBV30,CAWSRWAEGEPQHF
TRBJ2-7,14,TRBV20-1,CSANPRLDSSEQYF
TRBJ2-7,14,TRBV20-1,CSATGHIHSYEQYF
TRBJ2-1,14,TRBV20-1,CSAFTSSYNNEQFF
TRBJ1-1,14,TRBV29-1,CSAASLRGWSEAFF
TRBJ1-1,15,TRBV5-1,CASSLTGVAVTEAFF
TRBJ1-1,13,TRBV7-9,CASSGRLAPEAFF
TRBJ2-1,20,TRBV4-2,CASSNPPGGTDAGSYNEQFF
TRBJ2-3,14,TRBV30,CAWSASGLGHTQYF
TRBJ2-1,13,TRBV3-1,CASSLSEWAEQFF
TRBJ1-4,13,TRBV7-2,CASGGQARRKLFF
TRBJ2-6,17,TRBV10-2,CASSPGTGPSGANVLTF
TRBJ1-3,15,TRBV7-3,CASSLNGGFGNTIYF
TRBJ2-3,15,TRBV9,CASSVETGRTDTQYF
TRBJ2-2,16,TRBV9,CASSVGPAQGTGELFF
TRBJ2-4,16,TRBV9,CASSSTPDLGKNIQYF
TRBJ2-1,16,TRBV10-3,CAISQQLAGGYNEQFF
TRBJ1-1,12,TRBV20-1,CSASPGGTEAFF
TRBJ2-4,13,TRBV28,CASSLQMINIQYF
TRBJ1-1,17,TRBV29-1,CSVYSGQGAKWITEAFF
TRBJ2-5,18,TRBV12-3/TRBV12-4,CASSLSFGYSSLGETQYF